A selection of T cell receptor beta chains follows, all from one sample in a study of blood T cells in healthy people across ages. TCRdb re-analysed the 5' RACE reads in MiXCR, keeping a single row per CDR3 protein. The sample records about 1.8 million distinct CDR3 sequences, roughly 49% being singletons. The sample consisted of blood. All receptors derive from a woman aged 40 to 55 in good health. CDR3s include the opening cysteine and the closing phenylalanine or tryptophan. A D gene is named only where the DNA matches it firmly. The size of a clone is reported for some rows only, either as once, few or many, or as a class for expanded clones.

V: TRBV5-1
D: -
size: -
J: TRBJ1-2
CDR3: CASSLGQVNGYTF
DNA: TGCGCCAGCAGCCTCGGCCAGGTAAATGGCTACACCTTC

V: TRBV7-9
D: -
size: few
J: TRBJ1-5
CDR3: CASSPGVGRHQPQHF
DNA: TGTGCCAGCAGCCCGGGGGTAGGGCGTCATCAGCCCCAGCATTTT

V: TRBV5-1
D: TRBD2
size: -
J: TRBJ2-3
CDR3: CASSLMGGGGTDTQYF
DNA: TGCGCCAGCAGCTTGATGGGTGGCGGGGGGACAGATACGCAGTATTTT

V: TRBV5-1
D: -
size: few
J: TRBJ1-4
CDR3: CASTGGVNEKLFF
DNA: TGCGCCAGCACGGGAGGAGTTAATGAAAAACTGTTTTTT

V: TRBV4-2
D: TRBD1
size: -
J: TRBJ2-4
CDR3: CTSSQGDIAKNIQYF
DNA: TGTACCAGCAGCCAGGGGGATATAGCCAAAAACATTCAGTACTTC

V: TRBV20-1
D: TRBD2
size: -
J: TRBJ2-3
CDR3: CSAFRLAGGGDTQYF
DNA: TGCAGTGCCTTTCGACTAGCGGGGGGTGGAGATACGCAGTATTTT

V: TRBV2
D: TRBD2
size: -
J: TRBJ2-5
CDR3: CASPGGVETQYF
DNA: TGTGCCAGCCCTGGGGGGGTGGAGACCCAGTACTTC

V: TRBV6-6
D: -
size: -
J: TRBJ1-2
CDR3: CASIQGQGNNYGYTF
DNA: TGTGCCAGCATCCAGGGGCAGGGTAATAACTATGGCTACACCTTC

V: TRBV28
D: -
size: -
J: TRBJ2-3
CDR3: CASRPELSDTRTDTQYF
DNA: TGTGCCAGCAGGCCGGAGCTGAGCGACACCCGCACAGATACGCAGTATTTT

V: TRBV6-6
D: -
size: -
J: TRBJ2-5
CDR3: CASGISGALETQYF
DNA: TGTGCCAGCGGGATTTCGGGGGCACTTGAGACCCAGTACTTC

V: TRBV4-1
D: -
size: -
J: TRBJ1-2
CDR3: CASSHQGGAGYGYTF
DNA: TGCGCCAGCAGCCACCAAGGGGGGGCTGGCTACGGCTACACCTTC

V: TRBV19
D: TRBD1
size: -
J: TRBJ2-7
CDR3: CASSIEGQGIYEQYF
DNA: TGTGCCAGTAGTATAGAGGGACAGGGAATCTACGAGCAGTACTTC

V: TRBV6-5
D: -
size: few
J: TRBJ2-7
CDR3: CASSYGAGRSSYEQYF
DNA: TGTGCCAGCAGTTACGGGGCAGGCCGAAGCTCCTACGAGCAGTACTTC

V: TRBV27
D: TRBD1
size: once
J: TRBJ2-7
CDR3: CAGSLGTGATYEQYF
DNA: TGTGCCGGCAGTTTAGGGACAGGCGCGACCTACGAGCAGTACTTC

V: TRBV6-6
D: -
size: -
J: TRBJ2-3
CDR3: CASSPQGGTSTDTQYF
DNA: TGTGCCAGCAGTCCTCAAGGCGGGACGAGCACAGATACGCAGTATTTT

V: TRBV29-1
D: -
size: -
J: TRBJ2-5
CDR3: CSVTPGDEQYF
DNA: TGCAGCGTTACTCCCGGGGATGAGCAGTACTTC

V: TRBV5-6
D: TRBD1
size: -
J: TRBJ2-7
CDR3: CASSYPGQGYEQYF
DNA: TGTGCCAGCAGCTATCCGGGACAGGGCTACGAGCAGTACTTC

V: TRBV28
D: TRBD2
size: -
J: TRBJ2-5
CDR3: CASSTGSSGKETQYF
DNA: TGTGCCAGCAGTACCGGATCTAGCGGAAAAGAGACCCAGTACTTC

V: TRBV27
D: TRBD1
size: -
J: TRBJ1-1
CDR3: CASSLWGQGTEAFF
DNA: TGTGCCAGCAGTTTATGGGGACAGGGGACTGAAGCTTTCTTT

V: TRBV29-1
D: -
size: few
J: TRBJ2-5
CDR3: CSVDRQGETQYF
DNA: TGCAGCGTTGACCGCCAGGGAGAGACCCAGTACTTC

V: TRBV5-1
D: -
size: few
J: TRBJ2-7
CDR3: CASSSQLQGPIEQYF
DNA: TGCGCCAGCTCCTCTCAACTCCAGGGTCCCATCGAGCAGTACTTC

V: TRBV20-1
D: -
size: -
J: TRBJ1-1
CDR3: CSARAGGGFTEAFF
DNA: TGCAGTGCTAGGGCTGGGGGAGGTTTCACTGAAGCTTTCTTT

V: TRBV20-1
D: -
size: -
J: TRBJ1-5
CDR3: CSAKRGENGGQPQHF
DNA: TGCAGTGCTAAAAGAGGGGAGAATGGCGGTCAGCCCCAGCATTTT

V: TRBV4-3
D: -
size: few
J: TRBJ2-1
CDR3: CASSQDRWIVSYNEQFF
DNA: TGCGCCAGCAGCCAGGATCGGTGGATAGTCTCCTACAATGAGCAGTTCTTC

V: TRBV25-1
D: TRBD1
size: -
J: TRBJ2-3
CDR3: CASSGTGFRDTQYF
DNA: TGTGCCAGCTCCGGGACAGGGTTTCGAGATACGCAGTATTTT

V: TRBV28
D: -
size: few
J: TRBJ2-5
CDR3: CASSSLLVETQYF
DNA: TGTGCCAGCAGTTCTCTCCTTGTTGAGACCCAGTACTTC

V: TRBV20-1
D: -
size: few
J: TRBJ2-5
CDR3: CSARVDLNEESQYF
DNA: TGCAGTGCTAGAGTAGATCTGAATGAAGAGTCCCAGTACTTC